The sequence of this T cell receptor beta chain was determined in a study of T cell responses to AZD1222 COVID-19 vaccine. This CDR3 is built from 13 residues. V was clipped by 6 bases and J by 7 bases; unmatched bases: 8. Germline assignment: CDR1 MDHEN and CDR2 SYDVKM. Some clones are missing from TCRdb's copy, which holds only in-frame ones; the method was immunoSEQ multiplex PCR. This table holds approximately 120,000 clones, 80% to 90% found once. The input for sequencing was peripheral blood, taken 28 days after the second AZD1222 dose. This TCR derives from an adult who received the AZD1222 COVID-19 vaccine. The V call is TRBV28, the J call TRBJ1-1; 7 nucleotides agree with TRBD1. CDR3: CASSPTGNREAFF. CDR3 in DNA: TGTGCCAGCAGCCCGACAGGGAACCGTGAAGCTTTCTTT.